Reported below is one T cell receptor (beta chain). This clone turned up a few times. The antigen it binds to is not known. No much larger clone exists at a distance of one base, and base qualities are not known. This sample was included in a study of control samples from healthy donors and cancer patients (dated by TCRdb to 2019 to 2021). Receptor libraries were prepared by the immunoSEQ multiplex PCR assay. Here the immuneACCESS table is served through TCRdb, limited to in-frame sequences with V and J called. Missing clones are a known gap in these copies; in checked studies unresolved V genes cover under half, and the rest lacks a known reason. A total of approximately 130,000 clones appear in this sample, about 89% of them only once. The top ten clones comprise roughly 3% of the sample. From its cysteine to its phenylalanine, the CDR3 spans 15 amino acids. The entry retains the CDR3 DNA only, 45 bases that are in frame from base 1. Between the V and J ends, shortened by 2 bases and 3 bases respectively, the junction contains 11 bases. In the germline V gene, CDR1 corresponds to SGHTA and CDR2 to FQGNSA.

Here the chain combines TRBV7-2 and TRBJ1-5; the D gene assignment is ambiguous. Sample: blood. This sequence originates from a man in his 60s in good health. The bases are TGTGCCAGCAGCTTATGGGCGGATAACAATCAGCCCCAGCATTTT. Translated, it gives CASSLWADNNQPQHF.